Listed here are 14 T cell receptor beta chains from one sample, sequenced in a study of blood T cells in healthy people across ages. Sample-barcoded 5' priming and a J-beta primer mix drove a second PCR of roughly 6 to 12 cycles. TCRdb re-called the 5' RACE reads through MiXCR, storing one row per CDR3 protein. This sample has fewer than 2,000,000 distinct CDR3 sequences, with around 42% found just once. The sample comprised blood. The source is a human donor in good health.

The chain couples TRBV25-1 to TRBJ2-2; 10 bases agree with TRBD1. This CDR3 is built from 16 residues. With V trimmed by 6 bases and J by 5 bases, 9 bases remained unmatched. The germline CDR1 and CDR2 sequences are MGHDK and SYGVNS. The CDR3, as DNA: TGTGCCAGCAGCTTCTCTGGGACAGGGGATACCGGGGAGCTGTTTTTT. Its protein product is CASSFSGTGDTGELFF.

The V call is TRBV29-1, the J call TRBJ1-2, with D uncertain. The CDR3 loop spans 13 amino acids. From germline, CDR1 is SQVTM and CDR2 ANQGSEA. Trimming took 4 bases from V and 4 from J, leaving 13 bases between them. The CDR3 loop reads CSVALTGSYGYTF. For the CDR3, the DNA is TGCAGCGTTGCGCTGACGGGAAGCTATGGCTACACCTTC.

Only a few counts were recorded for this clonotype. The rearrangement links TRBV10-3 to TRBJ1-2, with D perhaps matching TRBD1 (5 bases). This CDR3 contains 13 residues. Germline-derived CDR1 and CDR2 are ENHRY and SYGVKD. The ends were cut back, 8 bases at V and 5 bases at J, with 15 bases in the middle. The CDR3 region has the DNA TGTGCCATCGATATCCTCGGGGGGTATGGCTACACCTTC. Translated: CAIDILGGYGYTF.

This clonotype was found a few times. The chain employs TRBV28 and TRBJ2-7; D unclear. Germline CDR1 reads MDHEN; CDR2 reads SYDVKM. Between the trimmed V and J ends, which lost 4 bases and 3 bases, there was a span of 13 bases. The CDR3 runs to 14 residues. The CDR3 DNA sequence: TGTGCCAGCAGTTCTTCAAGCGATGGCTACGAGCAGTACTTC. Its protein product is CASSSSSDGYEQYF.

Worth noting for this clonotype: This clone may be a read error of a much larger clone one base away. The J gene is TRBJ1-5, the V gene TRBV12-3 or TRBV12-4, with D possibly TRBD1 on 6 matching bases. The CDR3 sequence is 14 residues long. The CDR3: CVSTSAQGSQPQHF. The CDR3 DNA reads as TGTGTCAGCACTTCCGCCCAGGGGAGTCAGCCCCAGCATTTT.

The chain links TRBV6-4 to TRBJ2-1, with 7 positions matching TRBD1. CDR3 length: 15 residues. CDR1 is MRHNA, CDR2 SNTAGT, per germline. Germline trimming cut 7 bases from V and 7 bases from J; bases unmatched to any gene: 13. CDR3 DNA: TGTGCCAGCACCCTCGACAGGGCAGGTGGGAATGAGCAGTTCTTC. It yields the protein CASTLDRAGGNEQFF.

This clonotype was seen a handful of times. The rearrangement joins TRBV24-1 to TRBJ1-2; D uncertain. The germline gives CDR1 KGHDR, CDR2 SFDVKD. This CDR3 region has 11 residues. Trimming shortened V by 0 bases and J by 8 bases, and 3 bases separated the two germline ends. The CDR3 DNA is TGTGCCACCAGTGATTTGTGGGGCTACACCTTC. Translating it yields CATSDLWGYTF.

This clonotype was observed a few times. The rearrangement links TRBV5-1 to TRBJ2-7; possible D gene TRBD2, 6 bases. The ends were cut back, 6 bases at V and 2 bases at J, with 18 bases in the middle. The CDR3 length is 15 residues. In germline, CDR1 is SGHRS, CDR2 YFSETQ. This chain's CDR3 is CASTESTGVTYEQYF. CDR3 DNA sequence: TGCGCCAGCACCGAATCGACGGGGGTCACCTACGAGCAGTACTTC. Variable domain in full (rest from reference TRBV5-1 and TRBJ2-7): KAGVTQTPRYLIKTRGQQVTLSCSPISGHRSVSWYQQTPGQGLQFLFEYFSETQRNKGNFPGRFSGRQFSNSRSEMNVSTLELGDSALYLCASTESTGVTYEQYFGPGTRLTVT.

The chain uses TRBV20-1 and TRBJ1-5, with D hard to call. From germline, CDR1 is DFQATT and CDR2 SNEGSKA (reference sequence). With 5 bases removed from V and 4 bases from J, the gap between germline ends came to 12 bases. The CDR3 has 13 amino acids. For the CDR3, the DNA is TGCAGTGCTCTTCCTGCACAAAATCAGCCCCAGCATTTT. Its translation is CSALPAQNQPQHF.

The chain couples TRBV20-1 to TRBJ2-4, with 8 positions matching TRBD2. The V and J ends lost 6 bases and 3 bases, in that order; junction bases with no gene match: 4. The CDR3 spans 13 residues. Per the germline V gene, CDR1 is DFQATT and CDR2 is SNEGSKA (reference sequence). The CDR3 reads CSAAGTSKNIQYF. The CDR3 DNA sequence: TGCAGTGCCGCGGGGACTAGCAAAAACATTCAGTACTTC.

The chain combines TRBV4-3 with TRBJ2-2; D remains ambiguous. V lost 0 bases and J 1 base, leaving 12 bases between the germline ends. The CDR3 is 17 amino acids. The germline V gene has CDR1 LGHNA and CDR2 YSLEER. Written as DNA, the CDR3 is TGCGCCAGCAGCCAAGATGTCAGGATGGGGAACACCGGGGAGCTGTTTTTT. Encoded protein: CASSQDVRMGNTGELFF.

This chain connects TRBV6-1 to TRBJ2-1; D gene unclear. Per the germline V gene, CDR1 is MNHNS and CDR2 is SASEGT. The CDR3 runs 16 residues. The germline V and J ends were trimmed by 1 base and 2 bases, with 12 bases remaining between them. The CDR3, as DNA: TGTGCCAGCAGTGAAGAGATCCCCGGCCCCTACAATGAGCAGTTCTTC. Amino acids: CASSEEIPGPYNEQFF.

This clonotype was seen a handful of times. This chain connects TRBV6-4 to TRBJ2-7; 8 nucleotides agree with TRBD2. Trimming removed 8 bases from V and 3 bases from J; junction bases left unmatched: 9. This CDR3 spans 14 amino acids. The germline V gene encodes CDR1 MRHNA and CDR2 SNTAGT. The CDR3 protein is CASDSGLGDYEQYF. In DNA form, the CDR3 reads TGTGCCAGCGACTCGGGACTAGGCGACTACGAGCAGTACTTC.

About this clonotype itself: A much larger clone differs by one base, so this may be a read error. This chain joins TRBV5-1 and TRBJ2-5; D call uncertain. Germline lookup yields CDR1 SGHRS and CDR2 YFSETQ. Trimming pared 0 bases from V and 7 bases from J, leaving 13 bases between. The CDR3 sequence is 14 residues long. DNA of the CDR3: TGCGCCAGCAGCTTGGCCGCCGTCTCTGGGACCCAGTACTTC. It is translated as CASSLAAVSGTQYF.